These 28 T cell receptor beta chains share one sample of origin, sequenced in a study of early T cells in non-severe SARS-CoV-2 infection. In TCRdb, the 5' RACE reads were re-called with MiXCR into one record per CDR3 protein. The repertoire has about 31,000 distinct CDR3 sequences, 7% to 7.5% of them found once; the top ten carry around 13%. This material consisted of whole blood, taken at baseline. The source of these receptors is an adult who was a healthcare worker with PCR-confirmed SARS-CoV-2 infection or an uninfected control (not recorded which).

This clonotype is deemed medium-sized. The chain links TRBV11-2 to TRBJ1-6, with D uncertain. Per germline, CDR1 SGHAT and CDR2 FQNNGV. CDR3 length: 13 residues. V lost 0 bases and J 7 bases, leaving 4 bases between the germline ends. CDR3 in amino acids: CASSLDPNSPLHF. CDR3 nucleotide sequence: TGTGCCAGCAGCTTAGATCCGAATTCACCCCTCCACTTT.

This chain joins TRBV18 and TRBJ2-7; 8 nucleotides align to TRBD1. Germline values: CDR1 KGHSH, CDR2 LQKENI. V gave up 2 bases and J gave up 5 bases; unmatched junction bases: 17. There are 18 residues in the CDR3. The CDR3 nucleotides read TGTGCCAGCTCACCAAATTATGGTCGAGGACAGGGTACCCACGAGCAGTACTTC. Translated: CASSPNYGRGQGTHEQYF.

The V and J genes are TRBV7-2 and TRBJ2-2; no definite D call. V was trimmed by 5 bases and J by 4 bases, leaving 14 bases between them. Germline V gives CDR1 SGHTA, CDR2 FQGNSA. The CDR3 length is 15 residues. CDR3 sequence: CASSTDPRPTGELFF. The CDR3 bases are TGTGCCAGCAGCACGGACCCCAGGCCCACCGGGGAGCTGTTTTTT.

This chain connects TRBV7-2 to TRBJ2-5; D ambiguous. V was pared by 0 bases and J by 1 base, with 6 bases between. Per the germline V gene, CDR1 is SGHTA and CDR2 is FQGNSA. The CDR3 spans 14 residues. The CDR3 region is CASSLAGTQETQYF. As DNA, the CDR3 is TGTGCCAGCAGCTTAGCGGGTACCCAAGAGACCCAGTACTTC.

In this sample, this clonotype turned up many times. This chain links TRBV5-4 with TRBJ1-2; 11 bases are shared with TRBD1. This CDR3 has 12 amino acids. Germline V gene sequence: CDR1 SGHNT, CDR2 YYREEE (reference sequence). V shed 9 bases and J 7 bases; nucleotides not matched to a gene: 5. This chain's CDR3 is CATKDRGPGYTF. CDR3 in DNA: TGTGCCACCAAGGACAGGGGGCCTGGCTACACCTTC.

The CDR3 region has the DNA TGTGCCAGCAGACCAGGAGTCAATCAGCCCCAGCATTTT. It codes for CASRPGVNQPQHF. This chain links TRBV6-1 with TRBJ1-5; D not certain. The CDR3 totals 13 residues. The V and J ends lost 6 bases and 3 bases respectively, with 9 bases between them. The germline V gene has CDR1 MNHNS and CDR2 SASEGT.

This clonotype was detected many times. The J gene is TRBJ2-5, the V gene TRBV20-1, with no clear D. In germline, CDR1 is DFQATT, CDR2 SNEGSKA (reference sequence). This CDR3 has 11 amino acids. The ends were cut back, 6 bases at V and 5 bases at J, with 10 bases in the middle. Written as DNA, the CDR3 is TGCAGTGCGAAGGTCGGGGAGACCCAGTACTTC. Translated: CSAKVGETQYF.

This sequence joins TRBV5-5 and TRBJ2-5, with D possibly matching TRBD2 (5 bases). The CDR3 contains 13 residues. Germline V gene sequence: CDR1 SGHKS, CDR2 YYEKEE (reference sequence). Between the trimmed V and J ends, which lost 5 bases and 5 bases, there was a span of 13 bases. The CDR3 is CASSLALWETQYF. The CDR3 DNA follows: TGTGCCAGCAGTCTAGCCCTTTGGGAGACCCAGTACTTC.

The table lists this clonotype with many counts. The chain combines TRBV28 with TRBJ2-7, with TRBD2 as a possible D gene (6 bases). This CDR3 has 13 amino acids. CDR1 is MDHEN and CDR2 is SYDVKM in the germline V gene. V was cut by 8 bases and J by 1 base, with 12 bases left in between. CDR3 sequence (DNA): TGTGCCAGCTCTCTAGCGCTTTCCTACGAGCAGTACTTC. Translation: CASSLALSYEQYF. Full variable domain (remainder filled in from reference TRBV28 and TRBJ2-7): DVKVTQSSRYLVKRTGEKVFLECVQDMDHENMFWYRQDPGLGLRLIYFSYDVKMKEKGDIPEGYSVSREKKERFSLILESASTNQTSMYLCASSLALSYEQYFGPGTRLTVT.

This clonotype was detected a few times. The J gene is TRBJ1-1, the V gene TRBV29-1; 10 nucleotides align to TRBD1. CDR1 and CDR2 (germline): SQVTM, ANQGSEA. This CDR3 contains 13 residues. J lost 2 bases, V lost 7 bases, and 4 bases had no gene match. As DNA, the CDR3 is TGCAGCGCAGGGACAGGGGCTAACACTGAAGCTTTCTTT. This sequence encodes CSAGTGANTEAFF.

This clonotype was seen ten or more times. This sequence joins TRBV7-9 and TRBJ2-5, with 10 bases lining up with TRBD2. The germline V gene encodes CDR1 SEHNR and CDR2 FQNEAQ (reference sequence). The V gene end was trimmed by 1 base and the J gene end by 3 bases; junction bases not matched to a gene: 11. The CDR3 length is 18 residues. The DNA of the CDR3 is TGTGCCAGCAGCTTAGACATCTTTGGGACTAGCGACAAAGAGACCCAGTACTTC. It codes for CASSLDIFGTSDKETQYF.

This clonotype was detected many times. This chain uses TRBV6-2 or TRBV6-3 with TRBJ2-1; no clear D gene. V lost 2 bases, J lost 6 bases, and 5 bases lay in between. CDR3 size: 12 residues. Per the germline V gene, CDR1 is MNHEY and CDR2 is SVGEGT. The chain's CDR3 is CASSYGINEQFF. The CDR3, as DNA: TGTGCCAGCAGTTACGGGATCAATGAGCAGTTCTTC.

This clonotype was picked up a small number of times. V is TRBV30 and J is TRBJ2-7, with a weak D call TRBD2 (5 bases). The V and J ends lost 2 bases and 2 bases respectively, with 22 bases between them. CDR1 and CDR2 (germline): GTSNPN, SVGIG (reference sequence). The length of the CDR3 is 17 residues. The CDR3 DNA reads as TGTGCCTGGAGTTTTTCGCCGAGGGTGGAGAAAACCTACGAGCAGTACGTC. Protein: CAWSFSPRVEKTYEQYV.

The CDR3: CASSYSIGTNTGELFF. For the CDR3, the DNA is TGTGCCAGCAGTTACTCGATCGGGACGAACACCGGGGAGCTGTTTTTT. This chain uses TRBV6-5 with TRBJ2-2, with a tentative D call TRBD2 (5 bases). The length of the CDR3 is 16 residues. V shed 0 bases and J shed 0 bases, with 8 bases lying between them. Germline V CDR1 and CDR2: MNHEY, SVGAGI.

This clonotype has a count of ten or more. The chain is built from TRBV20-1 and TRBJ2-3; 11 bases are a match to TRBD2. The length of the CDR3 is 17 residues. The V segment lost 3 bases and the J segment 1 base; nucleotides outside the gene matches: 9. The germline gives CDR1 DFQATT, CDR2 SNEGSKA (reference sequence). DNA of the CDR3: TGCAGTGCTAGCCCCACGACTAGCGGGATCGGCACAGATACGCAGTATTTT. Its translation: CSASPTTSGIGTDTQYF.

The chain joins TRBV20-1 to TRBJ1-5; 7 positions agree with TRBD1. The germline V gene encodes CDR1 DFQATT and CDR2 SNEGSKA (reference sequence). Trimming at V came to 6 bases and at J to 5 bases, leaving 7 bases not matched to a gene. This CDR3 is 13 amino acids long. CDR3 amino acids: CSALGQEYQPQHF. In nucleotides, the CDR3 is TGCAGTGCCCTTGGACAGGAGTATCAGCCCCAGCATTTT.

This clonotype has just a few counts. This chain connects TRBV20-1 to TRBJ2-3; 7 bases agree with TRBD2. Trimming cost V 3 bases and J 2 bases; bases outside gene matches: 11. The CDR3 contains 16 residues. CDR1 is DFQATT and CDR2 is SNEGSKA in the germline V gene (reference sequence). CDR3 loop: CSARISGGRYTDTQYF. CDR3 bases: TGCAGTGCTAGGATTTCGGGGGGAAGGTACACAGATACGCAGTATTTT.

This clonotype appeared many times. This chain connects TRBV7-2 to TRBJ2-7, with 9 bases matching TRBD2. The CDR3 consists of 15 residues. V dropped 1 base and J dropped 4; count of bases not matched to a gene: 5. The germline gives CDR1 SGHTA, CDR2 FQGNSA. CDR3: CASSLVSGSRYEQYF. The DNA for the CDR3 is TGTGCCAGCAGCTTAGTTAGCGGGAGTAGGTACGAGCAGTACTTC.

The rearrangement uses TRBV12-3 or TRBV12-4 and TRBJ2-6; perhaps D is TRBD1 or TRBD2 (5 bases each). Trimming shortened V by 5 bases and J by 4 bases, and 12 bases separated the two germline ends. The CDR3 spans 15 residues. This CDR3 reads CASSQSGTGANVLTF. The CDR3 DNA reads TGTGCCAGCAGTCAATCAGGGACCGGGGCCAACGTCCTGACTTTC.

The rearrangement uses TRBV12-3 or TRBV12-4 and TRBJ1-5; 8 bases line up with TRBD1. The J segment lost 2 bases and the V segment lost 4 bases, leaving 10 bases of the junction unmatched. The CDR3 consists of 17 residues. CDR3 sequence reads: CASSSLQQGVGNQPQHF. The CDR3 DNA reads TGTGCCAGCAGTTCTCTTCAACAGGGGGTAGGCAATCAGCCCCAGCATTTT.

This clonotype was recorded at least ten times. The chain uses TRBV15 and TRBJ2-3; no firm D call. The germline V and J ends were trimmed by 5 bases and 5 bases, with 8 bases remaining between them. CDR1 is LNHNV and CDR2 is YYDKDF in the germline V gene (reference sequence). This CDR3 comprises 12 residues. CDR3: CATSGSKDTQYF. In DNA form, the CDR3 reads TGTGCCACCAGCGGTAGTAAAGATACGCAGTATTTT.

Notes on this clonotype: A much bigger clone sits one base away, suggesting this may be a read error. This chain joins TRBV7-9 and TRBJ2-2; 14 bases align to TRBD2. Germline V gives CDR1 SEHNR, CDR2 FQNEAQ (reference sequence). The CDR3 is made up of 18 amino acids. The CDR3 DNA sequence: TGTGCCAGCAGCCCAAGACTAGCGGGAGGGCCCCACGGCGGGGAGCTGTATTTT. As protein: CASSPRLAGGPHGGELYF.

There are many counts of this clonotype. CDR3 sequence (DNA): TGCGCCAGCAGCTTGTCCCCGCAGGGTGGAAATCAGCCCCAGCATTTT. Amino acid sequence: CASSLSPQGGNQPQHF. The chain links TRBV5-1 to TRBJ1-5; maybe TRBD1 (5 bases). The V end was cut by 1 base, the J end by 4 bases, with 15 bases between. The germline gives CDR1 SGHRS, CDR2 YFSETQ. CDR3 length: 16 residues.

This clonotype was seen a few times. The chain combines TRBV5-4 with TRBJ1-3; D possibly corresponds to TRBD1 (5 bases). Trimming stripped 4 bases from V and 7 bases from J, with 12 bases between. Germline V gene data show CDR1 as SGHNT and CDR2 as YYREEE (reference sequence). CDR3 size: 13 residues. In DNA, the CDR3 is TGTGCCAGCAGCACGACAGATATTAACACCATATATTTT. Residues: CASSTTDINTIYF.

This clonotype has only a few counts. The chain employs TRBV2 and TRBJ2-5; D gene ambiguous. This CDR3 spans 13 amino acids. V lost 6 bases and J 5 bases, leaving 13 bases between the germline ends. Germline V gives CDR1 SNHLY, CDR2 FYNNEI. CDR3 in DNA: TGTGCCAGCAGCACCGTCTACGAGGAGACCCAGTACTTC. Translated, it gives CASSTVYEETQYF.

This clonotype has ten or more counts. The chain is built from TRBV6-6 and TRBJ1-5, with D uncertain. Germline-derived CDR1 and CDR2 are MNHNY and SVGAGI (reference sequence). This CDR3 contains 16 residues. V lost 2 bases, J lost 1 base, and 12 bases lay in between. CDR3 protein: CASSYGEGRSNQPQHF. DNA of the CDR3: TGTGCCAGCAGTTACGGCGAAGGTCGGAGCAATCAGCCCCAGCATTTT.

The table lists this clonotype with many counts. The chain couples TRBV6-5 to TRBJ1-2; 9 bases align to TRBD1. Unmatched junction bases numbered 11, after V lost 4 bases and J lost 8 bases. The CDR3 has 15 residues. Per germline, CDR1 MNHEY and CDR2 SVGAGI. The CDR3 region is CASSSAGTGRFGYTF. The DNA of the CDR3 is TGTGCCAGCAGTTCCGCCGGGACAGGGAGATTCGGCTACACCTTC.

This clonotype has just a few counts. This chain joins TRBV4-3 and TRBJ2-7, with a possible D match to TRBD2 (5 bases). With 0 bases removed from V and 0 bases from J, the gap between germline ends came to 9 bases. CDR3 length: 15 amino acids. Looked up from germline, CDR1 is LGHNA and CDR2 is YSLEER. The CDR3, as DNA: TGCGCCAGCAGCCAAGATTGGGAGATCTCCTACGAGCAGTACTTC. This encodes CASSQDWEISYEQYF.